This T cell receptor beta chain is drawn from a study of T cell changes during pregnancy in multiple sclerosis. Only in-frame clones appear in the TCRdb table, and some are missing; sequencing was by immunoSEQ multiplex PCR. The repertoire holds 30,000 or so clones, roughly 87% seen once, with about 9.5% in the top ten. V lost 4 bases to trimming and J lost 1 base; unmatched junction nucleotides: 3. This CDR3 has 14 residues. Per germline, CDR1 SGDLS and CDR2 YYNGEE. The sequences come from CD8+ T cells from peripheral blood mononuclear cells, collected in the first trimester of pregnancy. This chain uses TRBV9 with TRBJ2-7; TRBD2 agrees at 9 bases. The origin of this receptor is a female donor with multiple sclerosis, enrolled in a pregnancy study. As DNA, the CDR3 is TGTGCCAGCAGCATACTAGCGGGTTCCTACGAGCAGTACTTC. This sequence encodes CASSILAGSYEQYF.